One sample yielded the 2 T cell receptor beta chains listed below, sequenced in a study of blood T cell repertoires in COVID-19 (dated by TCRdb to about 2020). Library generation was performed with the immunoSEQ multiplex PCR assay. What TCRdb holds here is the immuneACCESS table cut down to in-frame rearrangements. Part of the clones is not present; checked against another copy, under half of the missing clones reflect an unresolved V gene, and the others are unexplained. Counted in this sample were around 170,000 clones; roughly 70% of them appeared once. The ten largest clonotypes hold about 3% of the sample. The material sequenced was peripheral blood. These receptors all stem from an elderly woman with acute or convalescent COVID-19.

CDR3 DNA: TGTGCCAGCATTGTCAGGGACACTGAAGCTTTCTTT. It translates to CASIVRDTEAFF. This chain connects TRBV28 to TRBJ1-1; tentative D call: TRBD1 (5 bases). The CDR3 sequence is 12 residues long. V was cut by 7 bases and J by 3 bases, with 9 bases left in between. Germline CDR1 reads MDHEN; CDR2 reads SYDVKM.

J is TRBJ1-5 and V is TRBV5-1, with TRBD1 as a possible D gene (6 bases). The CDR3 consists of 15 residues. Trimming cost V 4 bases and J 5 bases, with 16 bases left between them. Germline V lookup: CDR1 SGHRS, CDR2 YFSETQ. The CDR3 here is CASSPEGQKDQPQHF. CDR3 DNA sequence: TGCGCCAGCAGCCCGGAAGGACAGAAGGATCAGCCCCAGCATTTT. The full variable domain, in which reference TRBV5-1 and TRBJ1-5 provide the parts outside the CDR3, is KAGVTQTPRYLIKTRGQQVTLSCSPISGHRSVSWYQQTPGQGLQFLFEYFSETQRNKGNFPGRFSGRQFSNSRSEMNVSTLELGDSALYLCASSPEGQKDQPQHFGDGTRLSIL.